This TCR beta chain originates from a study of blood T cell repertoires in COVID-19. Study summary: From T cells, B-cell-depleted T cells, or PBMCs came the material, which was cDNA or gDNA.

Sequencing was performed with immunoSEQ multiplex PCR; in TCRdb, only in-frame clones are kept and a portion is missing. This sample yields 130,000 to 150,000 clones, of which more than 75% are seen a single time; about 6% belongs to the top ten. The germline V gene encodes CDR1 SGHRS and CDR2 YFSETQ. V shed 0 bases, J shed 1 base, and the junction held 3 bases outside the gene matches. The CDR3 length is 16 residues. V gene TRBV5-1 combines with J gene TRBJ2-2, with 7 bases aligning to TRBD2. The material sequenced was peripheral blood. The receptor comes from a man older than 75 with acute or convalescent COVID-19. The CDR3 DNA reads TGCGCCAGCAGCTTGGACGGCGGGAGGAACACCGGGGAGCTGTTTTTT. Translating gives CASSLDGGRNTGELFF. The variable domain in full, with the rest retrieved from reference TRBV5-1 and TRBJ2-2, is KAGVTQTPRYLIKTRGQQVTLSCSPISGHRSVSWYQQTPGQGLQFLFEYFSETQRNKGNFPGRFSGRQFSNSRSEMNVSTLELGDSALYLCASSLDGGRNTGELFFGEGSRLTVL.